This TCR beta chain was identified in a study of T cell repertoires in aging, cancer and after chemotherapy. Study at large: Repeat sampling of healthy donors over several months to years showed clear clonal overlap. Study-level results: Healthy donors lost TCR diversity with age mainly through richness, cancer patients through richness and evenness.

This clonotype has only a few counts. Antigen: not known. Amplification of TCR beta used genomic DNA extracted from peripheral blood. V was clipped by 2 bases and J by 6 bases, with 15 bases between them. This CDR3 has 15 residues. The V gene's germline CDR1 is LGHNA and CDR2 YNFKEQ. TRB rearrangements spanning V, D and J were amplified using mixed TRB-A/B primers. MiXCR, applied by TCRdb to the multiplex PCR reads, yields one record per CDR3 protein. The repertoire includes approximately 11,000 distinct CDR3 sequences, around 40% of them detected once, and less than 8.5% sits in the top ten. Sequencing was performed on blood. This sequence was found in a human donor in good health. The gene calls are TRBV4-2 and TRBJ2-3; D not certain. CDR3 in DNA: TGTGCCAGCAGCCAATCGGCCGGGTCAGACGATACGCAGTATTTT. Amino acid sequence: CASSQSAGSDDTQYF.